Listed below are T cell receptor beta chains from one sample, sequenced in a study of blood T cell repertoires in COVID-19. TCRdb keeps only in-frame clones here, not all; method: immunoSEQ multiplex PCR. The sample has roughly 140,000 clones, more than 85% seen once. Sequencing was done on a sample of peripheral blood. These receptor sequences come from a woman aged 70 to 79 with acute or convalescent COVID-19. Each CDR3 is given with its conserved first and last residue. A D gene is named only where the DNA matches it firmly.

d_call	v_call	j_call	cdr3_aa
.	TRBV2	TRBJ1-1	CASTAQGGTEAFF
TRBD2	TRBV4-3	TRBJ2-5	CASSQDVGLAGRQETQYF
TRBD1	TRBV30	TRBJ1-2	CAWVTGQGRAYGYTF
.	TRBV27	TRBJ1-2	CASSFQGNYGYTF
.	TRBV7-3	TRBJ2-2	CASREGANTGELFF
TRBD1	TRBV28	TRBJ1-5	CASSPIRTGADQPQHF
.	TRBV6-4	TRBJ2-3	CASSLEGSADTQYF
.	TRBV5-1	TRBJ1-3	CASSLEQGPRNTIYF
TRBD2	TRBV5-1	TRBJ2-1	CASRFSGGDNEQFF
.	TRBV24-1	TRBJ1-3	CATSDSSNRDTGNTIYF
.	TRBV7-2	TRBJ2-3	CASSFRLGTDTQYF
TRBD1	TRBV19	TRBJ1-2	CASRPVGQGLGYTF
.	TRBV19	TRBJ2-1	CASRGYTGQDYNEQFF
.	TRBV10-3	TRBJ2-2	CAISESVGGSGELFF
TRBD2	TRBV7-9	TRBJ2-2	CASKRTERGNTGELFF
.	TRBV6-5	TRBJ1-1	CASSQQGFGTEAFF
TRBD1	TRBV25-1	TRBJ1-2	CASSEYAGDRAGYTF
.	TRBV5-6	TRBJ1-3	CASSLKLLSGGNTIYF
.	TRBV5-1	TRBJ1-4	CASSPGGGTNEKLFF
TRBD1	TRBV28	TRBJ1-4	CASSIRTGLGEKLFF
TRBD1	TRBV9	TRBJ1-3	CASSFTGARNTIYF
.	TRBV15	TRBJ1-6	CATSRDLRSYNSPLHF
TRBD2	TRBV7-9	TRBJ2-3	CASSGGGGNTQYF
TRBD1	TRBV19	TRBJ1-1	CASNNGQGRTFF
.	TRBV4-3	TRBJ1-5	CASSQDRGAYQPQHF
.	TRBV28	TRBJ1-1	CASRRQGLDTEAFF
.	TRBV7-3	TRBJ1-1	CASSLGRVANTEAFF
TRBD1	TRBV2	TRBJ1-5	CASSDRGSGSNQPQHF
TRBD1	TRBV9	TRBJ1-1	CASSATSGGNTEAFF
.	TRBV28	TRBJ2-5	CASSPLQAPQETQYF
.	TRBV19	TRBJ2-7	CASSKGGLSHYEQYF
.	TRBV15	TRBJ2-5	CATSRRAPETQYF
TRBD1	TRBV4-2	TRBJ2-3	CASSQDSGQGVTDTQYF
TRBD1	TRBV7-2	TRBJ1-5	CASSPGQWNQPQHF
TRBD1	TRBV24-1	TRBJ2-1	CATSDSGTGTYNEQFF
TRBD1	TRBV2	TRBJ1-1	CASSGILEDRGHGVTEAFF
TRBD1	TRBV10-3	TRBJ2-3	CAISGRRQGGSDTQYF
TRBD2	TRBV6-5	TRBJ2-7	CASSYETSGGEQYF
.	TRBV7-2	TRBJ2-7	CASSHPGGASSYEQYF
.	TRBV5-1	TRBJ2-6	CATKPFSGANVLTF
TRBD2	TRBV9	TRBJ2-3	CASSVVAGGGALDTQYF